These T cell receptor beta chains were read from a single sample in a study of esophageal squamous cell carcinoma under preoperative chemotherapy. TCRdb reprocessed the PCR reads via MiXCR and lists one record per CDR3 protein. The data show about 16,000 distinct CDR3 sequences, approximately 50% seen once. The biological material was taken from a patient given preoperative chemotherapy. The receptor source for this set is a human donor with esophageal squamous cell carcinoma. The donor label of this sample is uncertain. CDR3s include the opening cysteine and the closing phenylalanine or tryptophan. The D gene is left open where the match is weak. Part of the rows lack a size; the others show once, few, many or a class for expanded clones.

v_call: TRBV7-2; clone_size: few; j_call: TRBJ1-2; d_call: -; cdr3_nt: TGTGCCAGCAGCTTAGAACCCGCGAGGGGCTACACCTTC; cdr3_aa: CASSLEPARGYTF
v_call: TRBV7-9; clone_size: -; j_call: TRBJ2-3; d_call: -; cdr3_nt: TGTGCCAGCAGCCCGGGGGGTGGGCGCTGGGACAAAGATACCCAGTATTTC; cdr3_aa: CASSPGGGRWDKDTQYF
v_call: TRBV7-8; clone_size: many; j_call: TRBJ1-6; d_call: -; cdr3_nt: TGTGCCAGCAGCTTATCGGGGGGCAAGGGGTACTCCTATAATTCACCCCTCCACTTT; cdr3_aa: CASSLSGGKGYSYNSPLHF
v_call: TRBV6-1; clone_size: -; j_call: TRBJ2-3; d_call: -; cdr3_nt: TGTGCCAGCAGTGCCCAGCTGGATACGCAGTATTTT; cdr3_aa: CASSAQLDTQYF
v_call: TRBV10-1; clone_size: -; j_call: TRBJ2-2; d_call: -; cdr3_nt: TGCGCCAGCTCCCGGGCCATGAACACAGAGAAGCAGTTTTTT; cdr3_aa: CASSRAMNTEKQFF
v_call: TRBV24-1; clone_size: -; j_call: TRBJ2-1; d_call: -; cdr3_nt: TGTGCCACCAGTCCTCCGGCCCGCTCCTACAATGAGCAGTTCTTC; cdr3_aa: CATSPPARSYNEQFF
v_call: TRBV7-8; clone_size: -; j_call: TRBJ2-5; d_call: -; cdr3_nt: TGTGCCAGCAGTCCCGGGGAAGGACGATCGGGGGAGACCCAGTACTTC; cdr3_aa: CASSPGEGRSGETQYF
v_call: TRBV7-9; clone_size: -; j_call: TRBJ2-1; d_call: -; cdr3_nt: TGTGCCAGCAGCTTAGGAACAGCGGGCAAAGGCTACAATGAGCAGTTCTTC; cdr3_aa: CASSLGTAGKGYNEQFF
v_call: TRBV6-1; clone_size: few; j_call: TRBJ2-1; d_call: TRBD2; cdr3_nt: TGTGCCAGCACCCATGAAGCGGGAGTCGCCTATGAGCAGTTCTTC; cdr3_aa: CASTHEAGVAYEQFF
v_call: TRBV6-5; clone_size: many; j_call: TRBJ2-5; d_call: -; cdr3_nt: TGTGCCAGCAGTTACTCGGGAGGCCGGGACACCGCGCAGTACTTC; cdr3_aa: CASSYSGGRDTAQYF
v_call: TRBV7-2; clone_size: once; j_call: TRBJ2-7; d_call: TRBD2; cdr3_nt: TGTGCCAGCAGCTTGCGGGAGGGCCACTACGAGCAGTACTTC; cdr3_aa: CASSLREGHYEQYF
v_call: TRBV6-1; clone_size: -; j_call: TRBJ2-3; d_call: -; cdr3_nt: TGTGCCAGCAGTGAAATGGACAGCTCAGATACGCAGTATTTT; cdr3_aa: CASSEMDSSDTQYF
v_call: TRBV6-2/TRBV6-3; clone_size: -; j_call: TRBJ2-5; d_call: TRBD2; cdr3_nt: TGTGCCAGCAGTTTTAGCGGGCCTGGCCCAGATACCCAGTACTTC; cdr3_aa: CASSFSGPGPDTQYF
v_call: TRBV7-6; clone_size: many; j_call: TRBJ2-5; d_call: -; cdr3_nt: TGTGCCAGCAGCTTAGTCCCAGACAGAGGACAAGAGACCCAGTACTTC; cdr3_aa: CASSLVPDRGQETQYF
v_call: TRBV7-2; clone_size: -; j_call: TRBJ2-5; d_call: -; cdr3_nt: TGTGCCGCCGGGCACGGGGGCCGTGACCAAGAGACCCAGTACTTC; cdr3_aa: CAAGHGGRDQETQYF
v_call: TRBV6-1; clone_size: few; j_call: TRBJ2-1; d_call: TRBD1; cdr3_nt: TGTGCCAGCAGTATAGACCTACAGGGGAAGCATGAGCAGTTCTTC; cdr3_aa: CASSIDLQGKHEQFF
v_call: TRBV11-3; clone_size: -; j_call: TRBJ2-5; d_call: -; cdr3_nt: TGTGCCAGCAGCTTAGGGGGTAATCAAGAGACCCAGTACTTC; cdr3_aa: CASSLGGNQETQYF
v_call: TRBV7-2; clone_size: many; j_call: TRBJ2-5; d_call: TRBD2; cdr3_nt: TGTGCCAGCAGCTACGTAGCGGGATCACAAGAGACCCAGTACTTC; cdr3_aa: CASSYVAGSQETQYF
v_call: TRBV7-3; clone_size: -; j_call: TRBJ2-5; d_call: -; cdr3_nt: TGTGCCGGGGGGGCCGGGGGCGGGGACCTAGATACCCAGTACTTC; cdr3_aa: CAGGAGGGDLDTQYF
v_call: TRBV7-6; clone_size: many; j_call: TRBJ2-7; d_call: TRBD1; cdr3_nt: TGTGCCAGCAGCTTAGCCGGGACAGCCAACGAGCAGTACTTC; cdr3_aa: CASSLAGTANEQYF
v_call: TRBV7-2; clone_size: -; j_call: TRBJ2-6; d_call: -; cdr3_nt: TGTGCCAGCAGCTTTCGCCCGGGGGGCCACTCTGGGGCCAACGTCCTGACTTTC; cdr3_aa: CASSFRPGGHSGANVLTF
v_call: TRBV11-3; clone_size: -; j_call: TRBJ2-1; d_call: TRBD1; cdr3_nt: TGTGCCAGCAGCATAGGACAGGGGGGGGAGACCCAGTTCTTC; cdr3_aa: CASSIGQGGETQFF
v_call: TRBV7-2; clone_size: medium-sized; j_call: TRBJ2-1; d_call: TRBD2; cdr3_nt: TGTGCCAGCAGGAGGATCGCGGGAGTGGGCGAGCAGTTCTTC; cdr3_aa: CASRRIAGVGEQFF
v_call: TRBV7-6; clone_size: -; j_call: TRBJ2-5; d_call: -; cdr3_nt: TGTGCCAGCAGCTTGGGGCTCGCGGGCCGTACCACAGAGACGCAGTATTTC; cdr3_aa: CASSLGLAGRTTETQYF
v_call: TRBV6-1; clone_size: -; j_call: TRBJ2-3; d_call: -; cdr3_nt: TGTGCCAGCAAGGGGGGAGGGGGCTGGCCGGCAATGGGAGCTACGCAGTATTTT; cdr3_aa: CASKGGGGWPAMGATQYF
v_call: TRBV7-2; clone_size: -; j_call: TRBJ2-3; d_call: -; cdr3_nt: TGTGCCAGCAGCGGACGAGAGGGCGGGGACAAAGATACGCAGTATTTC; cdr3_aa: CASSGREGGDKDTQYF
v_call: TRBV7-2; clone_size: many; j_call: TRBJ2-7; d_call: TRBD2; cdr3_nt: TGTGCCAGCAGCTTAGACGGGAGGAGAAACGAGCAGTACTTC; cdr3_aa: CASSLDGRRNEQYF
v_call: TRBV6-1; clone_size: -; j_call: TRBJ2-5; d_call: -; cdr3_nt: TGTGCCAGCAGTGAAAACTCAGCCAAAAAGACCCAGTACTTC; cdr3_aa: CASSENSAKKTQYF
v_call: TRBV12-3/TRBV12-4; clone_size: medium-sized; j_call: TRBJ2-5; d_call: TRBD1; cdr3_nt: TGTGCCAGCAGTAGAGGGGGGGACAGGGCGACGCAGACCCAGTACTTC; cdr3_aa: CASSRGGDRATQTQYF
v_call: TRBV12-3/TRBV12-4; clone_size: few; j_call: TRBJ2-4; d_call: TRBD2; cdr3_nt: TGTGCCAGCAGTTCGACTAGCGGGGGATCCTACAATGAGCAGTACTTC; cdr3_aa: CASSSTSGGSYNEQYF
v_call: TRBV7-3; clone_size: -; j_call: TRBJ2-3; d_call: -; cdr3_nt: TGTGCCAGGGGCCCGTGCGCCAAAGATACGCAGTATTTC; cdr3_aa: CARGPCAKDTQYF
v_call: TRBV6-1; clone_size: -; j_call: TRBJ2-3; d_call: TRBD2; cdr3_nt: TGTGCGGGCAGCGGGGGAAGCGGTGTAGATACGCAGTATTTC; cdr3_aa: CAGSGGSGVDTQYF
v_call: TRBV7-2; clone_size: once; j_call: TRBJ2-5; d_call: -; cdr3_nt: TGTGCCAGCAGCTTAGAATTTAGCCAAGAGACCCAGTACTTC; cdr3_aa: CASSLEFSQETQYF
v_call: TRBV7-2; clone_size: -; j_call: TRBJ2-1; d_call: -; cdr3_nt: TGTGCCAGCAGCCCCAGCGGGTATGAGCAGTTCTTC; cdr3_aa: CASSPSGYEQFF
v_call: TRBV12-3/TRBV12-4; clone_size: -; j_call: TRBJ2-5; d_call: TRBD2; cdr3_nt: TGTGCGGGTAGTTTGGGGGGCGACGGGGGGGGTGGCCAAGACATCCAGTACTTC; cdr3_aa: CAGSLGGDGGGGQDIQYF
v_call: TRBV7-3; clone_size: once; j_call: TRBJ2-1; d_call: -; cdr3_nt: TGTGCCAGCAGCCCGAGCAGCTCCTACAATGAGCAGTTCTTC; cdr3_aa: CASSPSSSYNEQFF
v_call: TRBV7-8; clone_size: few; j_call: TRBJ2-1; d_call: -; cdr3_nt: TGTGCCAGCAGGCCAAGACGGGGGGCGAGCAATGAGCAGTTCTTC; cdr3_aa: CASRPRRGASNEQFF
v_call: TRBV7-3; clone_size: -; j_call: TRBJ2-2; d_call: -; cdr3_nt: TGTGCCAGCAGCCCAGATGCGAACACCGGGGAGCTGTTTTTT; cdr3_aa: CASSPDANTGELFF
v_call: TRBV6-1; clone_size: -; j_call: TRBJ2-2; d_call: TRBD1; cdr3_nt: TGTGCCAGCAGAACCGGACAGGGGGACACAGGTGCGCTGTTTTTT; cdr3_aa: CASRTGQGDTGALFF
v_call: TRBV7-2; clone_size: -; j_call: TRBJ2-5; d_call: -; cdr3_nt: TGTGCCAGCAGCTTGGGGCCGGGCCAGGACCAAGAGATCCAGTACTTC; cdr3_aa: CASSLGPGQDQEIQYF
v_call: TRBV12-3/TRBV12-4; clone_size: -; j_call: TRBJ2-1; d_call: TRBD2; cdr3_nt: TGTGCCAGCAGTTTCGCGGGAGTCACTTCGGAGCAGTTCTTC; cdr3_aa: CASSFAGVTSEQFF
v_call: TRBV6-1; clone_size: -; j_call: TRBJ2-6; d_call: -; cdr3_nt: TGTGCCAGCAGGCTGGAGCCCTCGGGGTCCTACGTCCTGACTTTC; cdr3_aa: CASRLEPSGSYVLTF
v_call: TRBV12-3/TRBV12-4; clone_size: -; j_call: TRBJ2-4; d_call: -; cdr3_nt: TGTGCCAGCAGTTTGGCGGGGGACGGGGGCCGTGACCAAGACATCCAGTACTTC; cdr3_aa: CASSLAGDGGRDQDIQYF
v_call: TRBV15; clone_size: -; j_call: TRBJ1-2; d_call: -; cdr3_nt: TGTGCCACCAGCAGAGAAGGGGATCTTTACGGACTCTATGGCTACACCTTC; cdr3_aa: CATSREGDLYGLYGYTF
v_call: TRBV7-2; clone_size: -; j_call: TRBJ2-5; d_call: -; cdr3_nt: TGTGCCAGCAGGGGGGGCGGGGGACAGGATCAAAAGACCCAGTACTTC; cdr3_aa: CASRGGGGQDQKTQYF
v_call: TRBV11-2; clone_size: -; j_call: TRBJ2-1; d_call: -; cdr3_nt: TGTGCCAGCAGCTTAGTCGGGACTCCCCCCTACAATGAGCAGTTCTTC; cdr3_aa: CASSLVGTPPYNEQFF
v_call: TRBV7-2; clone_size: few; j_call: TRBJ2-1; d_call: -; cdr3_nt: TGTGCCAGCAGCTTAGACGACGGATCCAATGAGCAGTTCTTC; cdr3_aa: CASSLDDGSNEQFF
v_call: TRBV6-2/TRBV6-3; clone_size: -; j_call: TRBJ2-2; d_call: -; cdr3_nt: TGTGCCAGCAGTTACTTGGGGGGCACCACCGGGGAGCTGTTTTTT; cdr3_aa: CASSYLGGTTGELFF
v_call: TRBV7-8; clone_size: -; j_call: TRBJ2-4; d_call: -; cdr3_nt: -; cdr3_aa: CASSLVGTGTNTQYF
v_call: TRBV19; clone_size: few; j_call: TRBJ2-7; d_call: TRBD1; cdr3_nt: TGTGCCAGTACAGGGACAGGGGCCCCCCACGAGCAGTACTTC; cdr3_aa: CASTGTGAPHEQYF
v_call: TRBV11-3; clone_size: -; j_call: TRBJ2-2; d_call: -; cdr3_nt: TGTGCCAGCAGCCCCCTCCCCCACCGGGAGCTGTTTTTT; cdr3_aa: CASSPLPHRELFF